Presented here are 11 T cell receptor beta chains from one specimen sequenced in a study of shared clonotypes between healthy human individuals. Measured with immunoSEQ multiplex PCR; TCRdb has only the in-frame clones, and not every one. There are about 1 million clones in the sample; approximately 68% occur only once, and 1.5% lies in the top ten. Input material: memory CD4+ T cells sorted from blood. Subset noted: CD45RA-negative fraction. The receptors shown here come from a man aged 18 to 29 in good health.

The chain is built from TRBV7-3 and TRBJ1-1; D gene unclear. The CDR3 is 13 residues long. Germline CDR1 reads SGHTA; CDR2 reads FQGTGA. The V end was cut by 9 bases, the J end by 1 base, with 12 bases between. CDR3 loop: CASLLGWNTEAFF. The DNA for the CDR3 is TGTGCCAGTCTATTAGGTTGGAACACTGAAGCTTTCTTT.

The V call is TRBV30, the J call TRBJ2-3; D is uncertain. This CDR3 is 12 amino acids long. V lost 2 bases and J lost 8, with 11 bases in between. Germline CDR1 GTSNPN, CDR2 SVGIG (reference sequence). CDR3 DNA: TGTGCCTGGAGTTGGTGGTCGGGTACGCAGTATTTT. Translated: CAWSWWSGTQYF.

The chain uses TRBV9 and TRBJ2-2, with 10 bases lining up with TRBD1. Germline CDR1 SGDLS, CDR2 YYNGEE. The CDR3 spans 15 residues. Trimming at V came to 2 bases and at J to 5 bases, leaving 3 bases not matched to a gene. CDR3 loop: CASSVWTGGTGELFF. CDR3 DNA sequence: TGTGCCAGCAGCGTGTGGACAGGGGGGACCGGGGAGCTGTTTTTT.

The rearrangement links TRBV6-6 to TRBJ1-6; a weak D match, TRBD1 (6 bases). The CDR3 is 15 residues long. V gave up 6 bases and J gave up 8 bases, with 17 bases separating them. Per germline, CDR1 MNHNY and CDR2 SVGAGI (reference sequence). The CDR3 coding sequence is TGTGCCAGCAGGCCGGGGGCAGGTGCGGATTCACCCCTCCACTTT. It yields the protein CASRPGAGADSPLHF.

The gene calls are TRBV15 and TRBJ1-5, with 8 bases matching TRBD1. The germline gives CDR1 LNHNV, CDR2 YYDKDF (reference sequence). Trimming at V came to 2 bases and at J to 0 bases, leaving 0 bases not matched to a gene. This CDR3 is 15 amino acids long. The CDR3 DNA is TGTGCCACCAGCAGACAGGGGGCTAGCAATCAGCCCCAGCATTTT. It translates to CATSRQGASNQPQHF. The variable domain in full, with the rest retrieved from reference TRBV15 and TRBJ1-5, is DAMVIQNPRYQVTQFGKPVTLSCSQTLNHNVMYWYQQKSSQAPKLLFHYYDKDFNNEADTPDNFQSRRPNTSFCFLDIRSPGLGDTAMYLCATSRQGASNQPQHFGDGTRLSIL.

The chain carries TRBV5-1 and TRBJ2-3, with D perhaps matching TRBD2 (6 bases). Trimming pared 3 bases from V and 3 bases from J, leaving 17 bases between. CDR3 length: 16 amino acids. CDR1 is SGHRS, CDR2 YFSETQ, per germline. The CDR3 sequence is CASSSDQRLGTDTQYF. The CDR3 DNA reads TGCGCCAGCAGCTCCGACCAGAGACTAGGGACAGATACGCAGTATTTT. The full variable domain, with the rest looked up from reference TRBV5-1 and TRBJ2-3, is KAGVTQTPRYLIKTRGQQVTLSCSPISGHRSVSWYQQTPGQGLQFLFEYFSETQRNKGNFPGRFSGRQFSNSRSEMNVSTLELGDSALYLCASSSDQRLGTDTQYFGPGTRLTVL.

V and J are TRBV11-2 and TRBJ1-2; D not certain. The CDR3 loop spans 16 amino acids. Germline V gene sequence: CDR1 SGHAT, CDR2 FQNNGV. V was cut by 1 base and J by 13 bases, with 25 bases left in between. The CDR3 loop reads CASSLGLSQVRARCTF. The CDR3 bases are TGTGCCAGCAGCTTAGGGTTGTCGCAGGTTAGGGCTCGTTGCACCTTC.

The rearrangement links TRBV2 to TRBJ1-6; TRBD1 might be the D (5 bases). This CDR3 is built from 13 residues. Trimming pared 7 bases from V and 10 bases from J, leaving 14 bases between. The germline CDR1 and CDR2 sequences are SNHLY and FYNNEI. In DNA, the CDR3 is TGTGCCAGCATCGAGACCACAGGATCACCCCTCCACTTT. This translates into CASIETTGSPLHF.

CDR3 coding DNA: TGTGCCAGCTCCCGCAGACAGGGCGACACCGGGGAGCTGTTTTTT. It translates to CASSRRQGDTGELFF. The rearrangement links TRBV18 to TRBJ2-2; TRBD1 matches 7 bases. Germline V lookup: CDR1 KGHSH, CDR2 LQKENI. V was clipped by 6 bases and J by 3 bases; unmatched bases: 7. This CDR3 has 15 residues.

The chain carries TRBV19 and TRBJ1-5; TRBD1 matches 9 bases. In germline, CDR1 is LNHDA, CDR2 SQIVND (reference sequence). The length of the CDR3 is 16 residues. V lost 5 bases and J lost 2; bases outside the gene matches: 7. Here the CDR3 DNA reads TGTGCCAGTAGTCCCAGGACAGGGGCGGGCAATCAGCCCCAGCATTTT. It codes for CASSPRTGAGNQPQHF. Combining the CDR3 with reference TRBV19 and TRBJ1-5 gives the whole variable domain DGGITQSPKYLFRKEGQNVTLSCEQNLNHDAMYWYRQDPGQGLRLIYYSQIVNDFQKGDIAEGYSVSREKKESFPLTVTSAQKNPTAFYLCASSPRTGAGNQPQHFGDGTRLSIL.

The V gene is TRBV5-1, the J gene TRBJ2-2; a possible D gene is TRBD1 (6 bases). Trimming stripped 0 bases from V and 6 bases from J, with 12 bases between. From germline, CDR1 is SGHRS and CDR2 YFSETQ. CDR3 size: 15 residues. The CDR3 bases are TGCGCCAGCAGCTTGGCCAGGGGAGACGCCGGGGAGCTGTTTTTT. Amino acids: CASSLARGDAGELFF.